The present entry profiles one T cell receptor beta chain with its context. As yet, its antigen is unknown. The source of the sample is a study of T cells after yellow fever vaccination. As for the study in general: SMART-Seq v4 Ultra Low Input prepared the low-cell-number fractions.

The CDR3 contains 14 residues. V shed 4 bases and J shed 7 bases, with 14 bases lying between them. CDR1 is MDHEN, CDR2 SYDVKM, per germline. Study-wide results and limits: The booster response re-showed most primary clones: approximately 97% CD4, around 87% CD8.

TCR cDNA was made by 5'RACE template switching, adding a universal primer site and UMIs. TCRdb called the 5' RACE reads again in MiXCR, with one record for every CDR3 protein. The repertoire holds around 120,000 distinct CDR3 sequences, with around 7.2% as singletons. This clonotype was sampled from a young man who received the YFV17D yellow fever vaccine. Sample: CD4+ T cells sorted from PBMCs, taken approximately 40 days after the first yellow fever vaccination. The chain uses TRBV28 and TRBJ1-5; D is possibly TRBD1 (6 bases). The CDR3 spells CASSYAGDGQPQHF. The CDR3 DNA follows: TGTGCCAGCAGTTATGCAGGGGATGGACAGCCCCAGCATTTT.